This T cell receptor beta chain is from a study of blood T cell repertoires in COVID-19. There are a few counts of this clone. The protocol was immunoSEQ multiplex PCR, while the TCRdb copy is restricted to in-frame clones and leaves out a portion. There are about 480,000 clones in the sample; 87% occur only once, and nearly 2% lies in the top ten. The CDR3 has 14 amino acids. V gave up 0 bases and J gave up 5 bases, with 8 bases separating them. Germline CDR1 and CDR2: SGHDT and YYEEEE. The clonotype comes from a woman aged 18-29 years with acute COVID-19. The sequenced material came from PBMCs or T cells enriched from blood (not recorded which). The chain employs TRBV5-6 and TRBJ2-2, with D hard to call. The CDR3 spells CASSLGGPTGELFF. CDR3 sequence (DNA): TGTGCCAGCAGCTTGGGAGGCCCAACCGGGGAGCTGTTTTTT.